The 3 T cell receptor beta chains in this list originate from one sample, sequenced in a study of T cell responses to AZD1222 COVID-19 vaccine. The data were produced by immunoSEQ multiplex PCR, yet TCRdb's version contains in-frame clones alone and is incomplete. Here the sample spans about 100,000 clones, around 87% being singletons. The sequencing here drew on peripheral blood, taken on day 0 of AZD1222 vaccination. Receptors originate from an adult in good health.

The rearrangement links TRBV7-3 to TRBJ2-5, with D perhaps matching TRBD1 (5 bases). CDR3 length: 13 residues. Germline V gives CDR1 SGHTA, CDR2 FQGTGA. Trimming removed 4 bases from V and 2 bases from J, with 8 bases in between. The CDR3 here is CASSSTAQETQYF. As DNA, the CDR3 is TGTGCCAGCAGCTCGACAGCGCAAGAGACCCAGTACTTC.

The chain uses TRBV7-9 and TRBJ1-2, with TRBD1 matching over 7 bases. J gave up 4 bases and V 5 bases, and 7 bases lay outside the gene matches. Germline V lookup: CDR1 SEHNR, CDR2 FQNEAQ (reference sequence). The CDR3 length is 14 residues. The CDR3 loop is CASSTTGFFYGYTF. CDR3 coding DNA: TGTGCCAGCAGCACGACAGGGTTTTTCTATGGCTACACCTTC.

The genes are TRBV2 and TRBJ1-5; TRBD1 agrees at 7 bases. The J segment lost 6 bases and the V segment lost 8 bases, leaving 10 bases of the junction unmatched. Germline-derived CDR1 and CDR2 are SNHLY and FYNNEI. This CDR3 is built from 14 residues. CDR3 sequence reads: CASLGQPMGQPQHF. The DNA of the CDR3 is TGTGCCAGCCTGGGACAGCCCATGGGTCAGCCCCAGCATTTT.